Listed here are 10 T cell receptor beta chains from one sample, sequenced in a study of shared clonotypes between healthy human individuals. The assay was immunoSEQ multiplex PCR, and TCRdb's table has in-frame clones only and misses some. The sample holds 600,000 to 750,000 clones, less than 95% seen once. Sequenced sample: memory CD8+ T cells from PBMCs. Subset noted: CD45RO+ cells pooled with CCR7-negative TemRA cells. These receptors were taken from a man between 18 and 35 years old in good health. Some clones in this sample may be carry-over from other donors' samples.

The gene calls are TRBV19 and TRBJ2-1; tentatively, D is TRBD1 (6 bases). The V end lost 5 bases, the J end lost 4 bases, and 15 bases lay between the germline ends. CDR3 size: 15 residues. Germline CDR1 and CDR2: LNHDA and SQIVND (reference sequence). The CDR3 nucleotides are TGTGCCAGTAGTGGCCAGGGGCCCAGATACAATGAGCAGTTCTTC. Translated: CASSGQGPRYNEQFF.

This clone has ten or more counts. J is TRBJ2-3 and V is TRBV10-3, with D unclear. The CDR3 is 14 amino acids. Germline lookup yields CDR1 ENHRY and CDR2 SYGVKD. V lost 1 base and J 6 bases, leaving 11 bases between the germline ends. The CDR3 region has the DNA TGTGCCATCAGTGAGTACCGGGCAGCGGATACGCAGTATTTT. It specifies CAISEYRAADTQYF.

V usage is TRBV27 and J usage is TRBJ1-4; D is unclear. Trimming cost V 3 bases and J 14 bases, with 19 bases left between them. CDR3 length: 14 amino acids. Germline lookup yields CDR1 MNHEY and CDR2 SMNVEV (reference sequence). Here the CDR3 DNA reads TGTGCCAGCAGTTTGGTCCCGAGGGTGGATGTGCTGTTTTTT. This translates into CASSLVPRVDVLFF.

As regards this clone: At the DNA level, this CDR3 is encoded by other sequences in the same sample as well. The rearrangement joins TRBV6-1 to TRBJ2-7; D perhaps matches TRBD2 (5 bases). The CDR3 has 13 amino acids. Looked up from germline, CDR1 is MNHNS and CDR2 is SASEGT. Trimming took 5 bases from V and 3 from J, leaving 11 bases between them. The CDR3 DNA follows: TGTGCCAGCAGTCCAAGGACTGTCTACGAGCAGTACTTC. Its translation is CASSPRTVYEQYF.

The chain carries TRBV7-9 and TRBJ2-2; tentatively, D is TRBD2 (6 bases). Germline V CDR1 and CDR2: SEHNR, FQNEAQ (reference sequence). Trimming left V 8 bases short and J 4 bases short, with 23 bases between. The CDR3 extends over 17 amino acids. CDR3 loop: CASLSSRREQVTGELFF. CDR3 DNA sequence: TGTGCCAGCTTAAGTTCCCGGAGGGAGCAGGTCACCGGGGAGCTGTTTTTT. The full variable domain, rest sourced from reference TRBV7-9 and TRBJ2-2, is DTGVSQNPRHKITKRGQNVTFRCDPISEHNRLYWYRQTLGQGPEFLTYFQNEAQLEKSRLLSDRFSAERPKGSFSTLEIQRTEQGDSAMYLCASLSSRREQVTGELFFGEGSRLTVL.

This sequence joins TRBV6-1 and TRBJ2-2; TRBD1 matches 7 bases. The CDR3 is 17 residues long. CDR1 and CDR2 (germline): MNHNS, SASEGT. With 4 bases clipped from V and 4 bases from J, the junction kept 12 bases outside the gene matches. Here the CDR3 DNA reads TGTGCCAGCAGTGGCATACAGGGGAGTTTGGGCACCGGGGAGCTGTTTTTT. It specifies CASSGIQGSLGTGELFF.

The chain carries TRBV7-9 and TRBJ2-7; perhaps TRBD1 as D (6 bases). The germline V and J ends were trimmed by 0 bases and 2 bases, with 17 bases remaining between them. Germline V gives CDR1 SEHNR, CDR2 FQNEAQ (reference sequence). The CDR3 is 17 residues long. The CDR3 bases are TGTGCCAGCAGCTTAGCCCCCAGCCCACAGGGTACCTACGAGCAGTACTTC. This translates into CASSLAPSPQGTYEQYF.

This chain links TRBV9 with TRBJ1-5; D not resolved. Germline-derived CDR1 and CDR2 are SGDLS and YYNGEE. V shed 3 bases and J shed 4 bases, with 8 bases lying between them. The CDR3 has 13 residues. CDR3 DNA sequence: TGTGCCAGCAGCGCCAGTGGAAATCAGCCCCAGCATTTT. Translating gives CASSASGNQPQHF.

This chain uses TRBV7-8 with TRBJ1-3, with TRBD1 as a possible D gene (6 bases). This CDR3 is built from 17 residues. The V and J ends lost 4 bases and 0 bases respectively, with 16 bases between them. In germline, CDR1 is SGHVS, CDR2 FQNEAQ. The CDR3 sequence is CASSSRPGGDSGNTIYF. CDR3 nucleotide sequence: TGTGCCAGCAGCTCCCGCCCTGGGGGCGACTCTGGAAACACCATATATTTT.

With regard to this clone: The same CDR3 arises from other DNA sequences in this sample as well. The V gene is TRBV19, the J gene TRBJ2-7; the D gene is possibly TRBD1 (5 bases). The CDR3 loop spans 13 amino acids. Germline assignment: CDR1 LNHDA and CDR2 SQIVND (reference sequence). V was shortened by 5 bases and J by 1 base, with 9 bases between the two germline ends. In DNA, the CDR3 is TGTGCCAGTAGTCCCACAGGATCCTACGAGCAGTACTTC. Its translation: CASSPTGSYEQYF.